One sample yielded the 14 T cell receptor beta chains listed below, sequenced in a study of regulatory T cells. Study conclusions and caveats: Hydrophobic residues at CDR3 positions 6 and 7 were enriched in conventional CD4+ T cells of CD3G-deficient patients.

These receptors have no identified antigens. Primers: 52 TRBV forward and 13 TRBJ reverse. The table came from immunoSEQ multiplex PCR; TCRdb's copy has only in-frame clones and leaves some out. This table has tens of thousands of clones, roughly 90% appearing once. The source material was conventional CD4+ T cells sorted from blood. The receptors were sampled from a person aged 18 to 30 with CD3G deficiency.

J is TRBJ2-5 and V is TRBV28; D is possibly TRBD2 (5 bases). V shed 8 bases and J shed 0 bases, with 16 bases lying between them. Germline V lookup: CDR1 MDHEN, CDR2 SYDVKM. This CDR3 is built from 15 residues. The CDR3 here is CASRPGGHYQETQYF. As DNA, the CDR3 is TGTGCCAGCCGCCCGGGCGGGCATTACCAAGAGACCCAGTACTTC.

The chain carries TRBV28 and TRBJ1-5; 8 nucleotides match TRBD1. The CDR3 has 16 amino acids. The V gene's germline CDR1 is MDHEN and CDR2 SYDVKM. With V trimmed by 3 bases and J by 10 bases, 14 bases remained unmatched. CDR3 sequence (DNA): TGTGCCAGCAGTTTCGAGGGACAGGCGTCGTTGAGTCCCCAGCATTTT. Protein sequence: CASSFEGQASLSPQHF. The whole variable domain, remainder taken from reference TRBV28 and TRBJ1-5, is DVKVTQSSRYLVKRTGEKVFLECVQDMDHENMFWYRQDPGLGLRLIYFSYDVKMKEKGDIPEGYSVSREKKERFSLILESASTNQTSMYLCASSFEGQASLSPQHFGDGTRLSIL.

The chain recombines TRBV10-3 with TRBJ2-2, with 12 bases that match TRBD2. The CDR3 runs to 16 residues. V shed 7 bases, J shed 5 bases, and the junction held 8 bases outside the gene matches. CDR1 is ENHRY and CDR2 is SYGVKD in the germline V gene. As DNA, the CDR3 is TGTGCCATCATGCTAGCGGGGGGGCGTCAGACCGGGGAGCTGTTTTTT. Protein sequence: CAIMLAGGRQTGELFF.

The J gene is TRBJ2-1, the V gene TRBV19, with 13 bases aligning to TRBD2. Germline-derived CDR1 and CDR2 are LNHDA and SQIVND (reference sequence). The V and J ends lost 3 bases and 3 bases, in that order; junction bases with no gene match: 5. The CDR3 runs 17 residues. The CDR3 spells CASSMGLAGNGYNEQFF. CDR3 in DNA: TGTGCCAGTAGTATGGGACTAGCGGGAAACGGCTACAATGAGCAGTTCTTC.

The gene calls are TRBV28 and TRBJ1-2, with a possible D match to TRBD1 (6 bases). In germline, CDR1 is MDHEN, CDR2 SYDVKM. This CDR3 contains 12 residues. The CDR3 nucleotides read TGTGCTATAAACAGGGCTCCTTATGGCTACACCTTC. It specifies CAINRAPYGYTF.

The CDR3 DNA follows: TGTGCCAGCAGTGACAGGGCTGGGGGAGGCTACACCTTC. Translated, it gives CASSDRAGGGYTF. This chain links TRBV6-1 with TRBJ1-2; a possible D gene is TRBD1 (5 bases). The V gene lost 3 bases and the J gene lost 8 bases, with 13 bases spanning the gap. Germline-derived CDR1 and CDR2 are MNHNS and SASEGT. This CDR3 has 13 residues.

The genes are TRBV5-1 and TRBJ2-5; a weak D match, TRBD1 (6 bases). The CDR3 contains 13 residues. From germline, CDR1 is SGHRS and CDR2 YFSETQ. The V end lost 1 base, the J end lost 4 bases, and 8 bases lay between the germline ends. The CDR3 here is CASSLIGGETQYF. The DNA of the CDR3 is TGCGCCAGCAGCTTGATAGGGGGAGAGACCCAGTACTTC. Full variable domain (rest looked up from reference TRBV5-1 and TRBJ2-5): KAGVTQTPRYLIKTRGQQVTLSCSPISGHRSVSWYQQTPGQGLQFLFEYFSETQRNKGNFPGRFSGRQFSNSRSEMNVSTLELGDSALYLCASSLIGGETQYFGPGTRLLVL.

This clone was seen just once. The chain combines TRBV7-9 with TRBJ2-5, with TRBD2 as a possible D gene (6 bases). Germline V CDR1 and CDR2: SEHNR, FQNEAQ (reference sequence). The CDR3 is 14 amino acids. The V and J ends lost 5 bases and 4 bases respectively, with 14 bases between them. The CDR3, as DNA: TGTGCCAGCAGCCGTCTAAAGGAGGGAGAGACCCAGTACTTC. Its translation: CASSRLKEGETQYF.

The chain carries TRBV19 and TRBJ2-2, with a weak D call TRBD2 (5 bases). The germline V gene has CDR1 LNHDA and CDR2 SQIVND (reference sequence). Trimming cost V 6 bases and J 6 bases, with 17 bases left between them. This CDR3 has 15 amino acids. Here the CDR3 reads CASSGRGGPPGELFF. DNA of the CDR3: TGTGCCAGTAGCGGACGCGGCGGGCCCCCCGGGGAGCTGTTTTTT. Using reference TRBV19 and TRBJ2-2 for the parts outside the CDR3, the full variable domain is DGGITQSPKYLFRKEGQNVTLSCEQNLNHDAMYWYRQDPGQGLRLIYYSQIVNDFQKGDIAEGYSVSREKKESFPLTVTSAQKNPTAFYLCASSGRGGPPGELFFGEGSRLTVL.

The chain employs TRBV6-6 and TRBJ2-7; TRBD1 matches at 8 bases. V lost 6 bases and J lost 1; bases outside the gene matches: 8. This CDR3 is 15 amino acids long. Per the germline V gene, CDR1 is MNHNY and CDR2 is SVGAGI (reference sequence). The CDR3 nucleotides are TGTGCCAGCAGAACACAGGGGGTGGGGTCCTACGAGCAGTACTTC. It translates to CASRTQGVGSYEQYF.

The J gene is TRBJ2-7, the V gene TRBV29-1, with D unresolved. The CDR3 runs to 12 residues. The germline CDR1 and CDR2 sequences are SQVTM and ANQGSEA. Trimming stripped 7 bases from V and 7 bases from J, with 17 bases between. This chain's CDR3 is CSAAAGSWEQYF. The CDR3 region has the DNA TGCAGCGCCGCTGCAGGTTCTTGGGAGCAGTACTTC.

The gene calls are TRBV30 and TRBJ2-2; D remains unclear. The CDR3 consists of 14 residues. V was pared by 0 bases and J by 3 bases, with 8 bases between. The germline V gene has CDR1 GTSNPN and CDR2 SVGIG (reference sequence). The CDR3 protein is CAWSVRVDTGELFF. The CDR3 bases are TGTGCCTGGAGTGTACGGGTAGACACCGGGGAGCTGTTTTTT. The full variable domain, its missing parts supplied by reference TRBV30 and TRBJ2-2, is SQTIHQWPATLVQPVGSPLSLECTVEGTSNPNLYWYRQAAGRGLQLLFYSVGIGQISSEVPQNLSASRPQDRQFILSSKKLLLSDSGFYLCAWSVRVDTGELFFGEGSRLTVL.

The rearrangement links TRBV28 to TRBJ2-2; 13 nucleotides agree with TRBD2. Germline CDR1 is MDHEN and CDR2 is SYDVKM. V lost 3 bases, J lost 6 bases, and 1 base stayed unmatched. This CDR3 is 15 amino acids long. The CDR3 loop reads CASSLTSGRPGELFF. CDR3 nucleotide sequence: TGTGCCAGCAGTTTGACTAGCGGGAGGCCCGGGGAGCTGTTTTTT.

The J gene is TRBJ2-1, the V gene TRBV28, with 7 bases identical to TRBD2. V lost 5 bases to trimming and J lost 10 bases; unmatched junction nucleotides: 5. The CDR3 is 12 residues long. CDR1 and CDR2 from the germline V gene are MDHEN and SYDVKM. CDR3 nucleotides: TGTGCCAGCAGTCACGGGAGGCGAGAGCAGTTCTTC. It yields the protein CASSHGRREQFF.